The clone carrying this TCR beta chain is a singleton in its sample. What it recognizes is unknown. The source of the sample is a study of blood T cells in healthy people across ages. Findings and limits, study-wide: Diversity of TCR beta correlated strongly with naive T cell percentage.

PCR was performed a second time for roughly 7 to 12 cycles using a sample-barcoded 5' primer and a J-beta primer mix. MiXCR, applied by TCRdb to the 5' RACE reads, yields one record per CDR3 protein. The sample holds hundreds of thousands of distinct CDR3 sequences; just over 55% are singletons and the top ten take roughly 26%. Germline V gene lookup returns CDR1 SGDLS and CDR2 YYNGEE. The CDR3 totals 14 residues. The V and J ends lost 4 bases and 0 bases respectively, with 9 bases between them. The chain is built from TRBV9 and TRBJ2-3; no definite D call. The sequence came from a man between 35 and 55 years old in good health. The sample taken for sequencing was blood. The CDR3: CASSTFESTDTQYF. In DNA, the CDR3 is TGTGCCAGCAGCACATTCGAGAGCACAGATACGCAGTATTTT.